The 25 T cell receptor beta chains in this list originate from one sample, sequenced in a study of OX40 agonist ivuxolimab in advanced cancers. Measured with immunoSEQ multiplex PCR; TCRdb has only the in-frame clones, and not every one. The data hold 70,000 or so clones, with approximately 86% observed a single time. Source: CD4+ or CD8+ T cells sorted from blood, taken in a trial of the OX40 agonist ivuxolimab. The origin of the receptors is an adult with an advanced solid tumor such as melanoma, head and neck, liver or kidney cancer.

The chain links TRBV18 to TRBJ2-3; 12 bases map to TRBD2. The CDR3 has 15 amino acids. Germline trimming cut 4 bases from V and 4 bases from J; bases unmatched to any gene: 3. Germline V gene sequence: CDR1 KGHSH, CDR2 LQKENI. CDR3 amino acids: CASSLGLAGPDTQYF. The CDR3 DNA sequence: TGTGCCAGCTCACTCGGACTAGCGGGGCCAGATACGCAGTATTTT.

The CDR3, as DNA: TGTGCCAGTATGGGGACAGGGAGGACCGGGGAGCTGTTTTTT. It translates to CASMGTGRTGELFF. The chain combines TRBV19 with TRBJ2-2; 9 bases match TRBD1. The CDR3 contains 14 residues. Germline trimming cut 7 bases from V and 5 bases from J; bases unmatched to any gene: 5. Germline lookup yields CDR1 LNHDA and CDR2 SQIVND (reference sequence).

This clone was detected once. Other DNA sequences of this sample code for an identical CDR3. The CDR3 here is CASSMIRESPYGYTF. CDR3 in DNA: TGTGCCAGTAGTATGATCCGGGAGTCACCCTATGGCTACACCTTC. The chain carries TRBV19 and TRBJ1-2; D unclear. V shed 3 bases and J shed 4 bases, with 15 bases lying between them. The germline V gene has CDR1 LNHDA and CDR2 SQIVND (reference sequence). This CDR3 comprises 15 residues.

V and J are TRBV7-6 and TRBJ2-2; either TRBD1 or TRBD2 may supply D (6 bases each). Germline assignment: CDR1 SGHVS and CDR2 FNYEAQ. The CDR3 has 16 amino acids. V lost 3 bases to trimming and J lost 3 bases, with 14 bases between them. The CDR3 nucleotides read TGTGCCAGCAGCTTCGGGGGCCTATCCCACACCGGGGAGCTGTTTTTT. It specifies CASSFGGLSHTGELFF.

The rearrangement links TRBV28 to TRBJ2-1; 8 nucleotides line up with TRBD2. There are 16 residues in the CDR3. CDR1 is MDHEN, CDR2 SYDVKM, per germline. Trimming took 3 bases from V and 8 from J; bases not matched to a gene: 12. The CDR3 sequence is CASSFAGGRMGDEQFF. For the CDR3, the DNA is TGTGCCAGCAGTTTTGCGGGCGGGAGGATGGGAGATGAGCAGTTCTTC.

V usage is TRBV4-1 and J usage is TRBJ2-1; D might be TRBD2 (6 bases). The length of the CDR3 is 17 residues. Germline V CDR1 and CDR2: MGHRA, YSYEKL. Deletions cut 0 bases from V and 7 bases from J, with 19 bases between. As DNA, the CDR3 is TGCGCCAGCAGCCAAGATCCCCCCGGGGGAGGCGGGAATGAGCAGTTCTTC. This translates into CASSQDPPGGGGNEQFF.

The chain links TRBV28 to TRBJ1-1; no firm D call. V shed 2 bases and J shed 6 bases, with 13 bases lying between them. Germline CDR1 reads MDHEN; CDR2 reads SYDVKM. The CDR3 is made up of 14 amino acids. CDR3 sequence reads: CASSLGPVRAEAFF. Written as DNA, the CDR3 is TGTGCCAGCAGTTTAGGACCGGTGAGGGCTGAAGCTTTCTTT. Full variable domain (rest looked up from reference TRBV28 and TRBJ1-1): DVKVTQSSRYLVKRTGEKVFLECVQDMDHENMFWYRQDPGLGLRLIYFSYDVKMKEKGDIPEGYSVSREKKERFSLILESASTNQTSMYLCASSLGPVRAEAFFGQGTRLTVV.

This chain uses TRBV5-1 with TRBJ1-4, with D maybe TRBD1 (6 bases). V gave up 0 bases and J gave up 7 bases, with 13 bases separating them. The CDR3 has 15 residues. Germline-derived CDR1 and CDR2 are SGHRS and YFSETQ. Here the CDR3 DNA reads TGCGCCAGCAGCTTGGAGGGGCAGGGGTTTGAAAAACTGTTTTTT. Its protein product is CASSLEGQGFEKLFF.

The CDR3 coding sequence is TGTGCCAGCTCGACGGGAACTAATGAAAAACTGTTTTTT. Amino acid sequence: CASSTGTNEKLFF. The J gene is TRBJ1-4, the V gene TRBV18; D unclear. V lost 6 bases to trimming and J lost 1 base, with 6 bases between them. The CDR3 loop spans 13 amino acids. The germline V gene has CDR1 KGHSH and CDR2 LQKENI.

This chain uses TRBV11-1 with TRBJ2-6; 8 nucleotides align to TRBD1. V gave up 5 bases and J gave up 2 bases; unmatched junction bases: 2. The CDR3 spans 15 residues. The germline V gene encodes CDR1 SGHAT and CDR2 FQDESV (reference sequence). The CDR3 region has the DNA TGTGCCAGCAGCAAGACAGGGGCTGGGGCCAACGTCCTGACTTTC. It encodes CASSKTGAGANVLTF.

The CDR3 protein is CASSFNFATLKDEQYF. The CDR3 DNA follows: TGTGCCAGCAGTTTCAACTTTGCCACGTTAAAGGACGAGCAGTACTTC. This chain joins TRBV28 and TRBJ2-7; D gene unclear. The CDR3 contains 16 residues. CDR1 is MDHEN, CDR2 SYDVKM, per germline. V gave up 3 bases and J gave up 5 bases, with 20 bases separating them.

The CDR3 sequence is CASRVTGTGGRWSNQPQHF. In DNA, the CDR3 is TGTGCCAGCAGGGTAACCGGGACAGGGGGCAGATGGAGCAATCAGCCCCAGCATTTT. This chain uses TRBV27 with TRBJ1-5; 12 bases line up with TRBD1. With 6 bases clipped from V and 1 base from J, the junction kept 13 bases outside the gene matches. The CDR3 consists of 19 residues. CDR1 MNHEY and CDR2 SMNVEV come from the germline V gene (reference sequence).

This chain connects TRBV28 to TRBJ2-1; D may match TRBD1 or TRBD2 (7 bases each). The germline V gene has CDR1 MDHEN and CDR2 SYDVKM. The CDR3 is 15 amino acids. The ends were cut back, 3 bases at V and 6 bases at J, with 15 bases in the middle. In nucleotides, the CDR3 is TGTGCCAGCAGTTTTCAGGGGGGGGCGTCCAATGAGCAGTTCTTC. This sequence encodes CASSFQGGASNEQFF.

The chain couples TRBV18 to TRBJ2-4, with 7 bases lining up with TRBD1. The length of the CDR3 is 16 residues. The V gene end was trimmed by 2 bases and the J gene end by 0 bases; junction bases not matched to a gene: 4. Germline-derived CDR1 and CDR2 are KGHSH and LQKENI. CDR3 loop: CASSPITGVAKNIQYF. The CDR3 nucleotides read TGTGCCAGCTCACCAATTACAGGGGTAGCCAAAAACATTCAGTACTTC. The full variable domain, in which reference TRBV18 and TRBJ2-4 provide the parts outside the CDR3, is NAGVMQNPRHLVRRRGQEARLRCSPMKGHSHVYWYRQLPEEGLKFMVYLQKENIIDESGMPKERFSAEFPKEGPSILRIQQVVRGDSAAYFCASSPITGVAKNIQYFGAGTRLSVL.

The rearrangement uses TRBV28 and TRBJ2-2; D is unclear. Trimming cost V 1 base and J 4 bases, with 19 bases left between them. Germline V gene data show CDR1 as MDHEN and CDR2 as SYDVKM. The CDR3 consists of 18 residues. CDR3 nucleotide sequence: TGTGCCAGCAGTTTATTGTTGGTAGCTTCTATGATCACCGGGGAGCTGTTTTTT. It is translated as CASSLLLVASMITGELFF.

The gene calls are TRBV11-1 and TRBJ2-1; D unresolved. The CDR3 extends over 12 amino acids. V lost 4 bases to trimming and J lost 4 bases, with 5 bases between them. The germline V gene has CDR1 SGHAT and CDR2 FQDESV (reference sequence). CDR3 DNA: TGTGCCAGCAGCTCAGCTTACAATGAGCAGTTCTTC. Encoded protein: CASSSAYNEQFF.

The V and J genes are TRBV6-5 and TRBJ2-2; 12 bases map to TRBD2. Germline V gene lookup returns CDR1 MNHEY and CDR2 SVGAGI. The CDR3 covers 15 residues. The junction had 1 base not matched to a gene; V was cut back by 2 bases and J by 6 bases. DNA of the CDR3: TGTGCCAGCAGTTACGCTAGCGGGGGGGCCGGGGAGCTGTTTTTT. The encoded protein is CASSYASGGAGELFF.

The CDR3 loop reads CASSREGQQNIQYF. CDR3 bases: TGTGCCAGCAGTAGAGAAGGACAGCAAAACATTCAGTACTTC. This chain connects TRBV2 to TRBJ2-4, with a possible D match to TRBD1 (6 bases). Germline V gene sequence: CDR1 SNHLY, CDR2 FYNNEI. The CDR3 spans 14 residues. V was cut by 5 bases and J by 5 bases, with 13 bases left in between. Full variable domain (remainder filled in from reference TRBV2 and TRBJ2-4): EPEVTQTPSHQVTQMGQEVILRCVPISNHLYFYWYRQILGQKVEFLVSFYNNEISEKSEIFDDQFSVERPDGSNFTLKIRSTKLEDSAMYFCASSREGQQNIQYFGAGTRLSVL.

The genes are TRBV5-4 and TRBJ1-2, with TRBD1 as a possible D gene (5 bases). The germline V gene has CDR1 SGHNT and CDR2 YYREEE (reference sequence). The CDR3 runs to 13 residues. The germline V and J ends were trimmed by 0 bases and 8 bases, with 11 bases remaining between them. CDR3 bases: TGTGCCAGCAGCTTGGGGGGCAGGTACGGCTACACCTTC. This codes for CASSLGGRYGYTF.

This chain joins TRBV15 and TRBJ1-5; the D gene is possibly TRBD1 (5 bases). Germline V lookup: CDR1 LNHNV, CDR2 YYDKDF (reference sequence). The length of the CDR3 is 18 residues. Between the trimmed V and J ends, which lost 5 bases and 3 bases, there was a span of 23 bases. The CDR3 loop is CATSGSGGVAGLNQPQHF. DNA of the CDR3: TGTGCCACCAGCGGCTCCGGGGGGGTAGCTGGCCTCAATCAGCCCCAGCATTTT.

The chain employs TRBV5-1 and TRBJ2-7; D assignment may be TRBD1 or TRBD2 (5 bases each). CDR1 SGHRS and CDR2 YFSETQ come from the germline V gene. CDR3 size: 13 residues. V gave up 4 bases and J gave up 1 base, with 9 bases separating them. The CDR3 coding sequence is TGCGCCAGCAGCGTGGGACGTTCCTACGAGCAGTACTTC. Protein product: CASSVGRSYEQYF.

The chain has TRBV5-5 and TRBJ1-2, with D perhaps matching TRBD1 (5 bases). Germline V gene lookup returns CDR1 SGHKS and CDR2 YYEKEE (reference sequence). V was clipped by 1 base and J by 7 bases, with 11 bases between them. This CDR3 is 13 amino acids long. The CDR3 sequence: CASSLRQGGGYTF. In DNA form, the CDR3 reads TGTGCCAGCAGCTTGCGCCAGGGAGGTGGCTACACCTTC. The full variable domain, with the rest looked up from reference TRBV5-5 and TRBJ1-2, is DAGVTQSPTHLIKTRGQQVTLRCSPISGHKSVSWYQQVLGQGPQFIFQYYEKEERGRGNFPDRFSARQFPNYSSELNVNALLLGDSALYLCASSLRQGGGYTFGSGTRLTVV.

The rearrangement joins TRBV29-1 to TRBJ2-5, with D possibly TRBD1 on 6 matching bases. V lost 4 bases and J lost 0, with 12 bases in between. CDR3 size: 14 residues. Germline CDR1 reads SQVTM; CDR2 reads ANQGSEA. The CDR3 region is CSVVGWGHQETQYF. The CDR3 DNA follows: TGCAGCGTTGTTGGGTGGGGGCACCAAGAGACCCAGTACTTC.

J is TRBJ1-2 and V is TRBV19; 8 positions match TRBD1. The V gene's germline CDR1 is LNHDA and CDR2 SQIVND (reference sequence). Germline trimming cut 7 bases from V and 8 bases from J; bases unmatched to any gene: 18. The CDR3 totals 16 residues. CDR3 region: CASKLPTPGTGGGYTF. The CDR3 nucleotides are TGTGCCAGTAAGTTGCCTACCCCCGGGACAGGCGGAGGCTACACCTTC.

The chain recombines TRBV7-8 with TRBJ1-3; 8 bases align to TRBD1. J lost 0 bases, V lost 5 bases, and 3 bases had no gene match. This CDR3 has 15 residues. CDR1 and CDR2 (germline): SGHVS, FQNEAQ. The CDR3 bases are TGTGCCAGCAGCAAAGACAGGGGCTCTGGAAACACCATATATTTT. This sequence encodes CASSKDRGSGNTIYF.